These 10 T cell receptor beta chains share one sample of origin, sequenced in a study of shared clonotypes between healthy human individuals. As defined, naive CD8 cells were CD45RO-negative and positively selected for CCR7, with terminally differentiated effector memory CD45RA+ cells excluded. Sequencing used immunoSEQ multiplex PCR; TCRdb keeps in-frame clones, though not all of them. The table records hundreds of thousands of clones, 95% to 98% of them present only once. Sequenced: naive CD8+ T cells sorted from blood. The source is a man aged 30 to 39 in good health.

This chain joins TRBV6-5 and TRBJ2-7; D might be TRBD1 (6 bases). Germline values: CDR1 MNHEY, CDR2 SVGAGI. The CDR3 length is 15 residues. V lost 4 bases and J 2 bases, leaving 15 bases between the germline ends. DNA of the CDR3: TGTGCCAGCAGTTCCCGGGACATGTTAGCCTACGAGCAGTACTTC. Encoded protein: CASSSRDMLAYEQYF.

The rearrangement joins TRBV28 to TRBJ2-7; TRBD2 might be the D (5 bases). The CDR3 is 14 amino acids. V gave up 7 bases and J gave up 0 bases, with 13 bases separating them. Germline assignment: CDR1 MDHEN and CDR2 SYDVKM. The CDR3 bases are TGTGCCAGCAATAGCTGGGAGAGCTCCTACGAGCAGTACTTC. Protein sequence: CASNSWESSYEQYF.

V and J are TRBV7-9 and TRBJ1-1, with 8 positions matching TRBD1. Losses at the gene ends were 7 bases for V and 0 bases for J; bases not matched to a gene: 13. Germline loops: CDR1 SEHNR, CDR2 FQNEAQ (reference sequence). CDR3 length equals 17 residues. Here the CDR3 DNA reads TGTGCCAGCACCGAAGTACAGGGGGGCCTGATGAACACTGAAGCTTTCTTT. Translated: CASTEVQGGLMNTEAFF.

The chain has TRBV5-4 and TRBJ2-4, with TRBD2 identical over 12 bases. The V gene's germline CDR1 is SGHNT and CDR2 YYREEE (reference sequence). V lost 0 bases, J lost 7 bases, and 8 bases stayed unmatched. This CDR3 is 17 amino acids long. Here the CDR3 DNA reads TGTGCCAGCAGCTTGGGGACTAGCGGGACCCTAGGGAACATTCAGTACTTC. This codes for CASSLGTSGTLGNIQYF.

The J gene is TRBJ2-1, the V gene TRBV4-1, with TRBD1 matching 9 bases. The V segment lost 6 bases and the J segment 6 bases; nucleotides outside the gene matches: 9. This CDR3 region has 15 residues. The germline V gene has CDR1 MGHRA and CDR2 YSYEKL. Written as DNA, the CDR3 is TGCGCCAGCAGGTTACAGGGGGCTGTTGGCAATGAGCAGTTCTTC. This codes for CASRLQGAVGNEQFF.

The chain recombines TRBV19 with TRBJ2-5, with D possibly being TRBD1 (5 bases). Germline V gives CDR1 LNHDA, CDR2 SQIVND (reference sequence). V dropped 3 bases and J dropped 5 bases, with 16 bases sitting between them. The CDR3 length is 15 residues. The CDR3 loop reads CASSIQDTSFETQYF. CDR3 DNA: TGTGCCAGTAGTATTCAGGACACCTCTTTCGAGACCCAGTACTTC.

This chain joins TRBV10-1 and TRBJ2-1, with D perhaps TRBD1 (6 bases). Germline V lookup: CDR1 WNHNN, CDR2 SYGVQD (reference sequence). CDR3 length: 16 residues. The V and J ends lost 2 bases and 7 bases respectively, with 18 bases between them. CDR3 in amino acids: CASSESFPLTGNEQFF. DNA of the CDR3: TGCGCCAGCAGTGAGAGCTTCCCCCTTACAGGGAATGAGCAGTTCTTC.

The rearrangement links TRBV21-1 to TRBJ2-2; no DNA check was done on the table's D call, TRBD2. TRBV21-1 is deemed a pseudogene. This CDR3 region has 17 residues. Here the CDR3 reads CASTPLRAGRLTGELFF. CDR3 nucleotide sequence: TGTGCCAGCACACCATTGAGGGCAGGGAGGTTGACCGGGGAGCTGTTTTTT.

This clone has a single count. In DNA, the CDR3 is TGTGCCAGCAACCGGAGGGACAGGGGGAGTGAAAAACTGTTTTTT. Amino acids: CASNRRDRGSEKLFF. The genes are TRBV7-9 and TRBJ1-4; 11 bases line up with TRBD1. The CDR3 runs to 15 residues. The trim removed 7 bases at V and 7 bases at J, leaving 8 bases unmatched. CDR1 and CDR2 (germline): SEHNR, FQNEAQ (reference sequence).

V usage is TRBV7-2 and J usage is TRBJ2-1, with TRBD2 identical over 9 bases. Germline lookup yields CDR1 SGHTA and CDR2 FQGNSA. CDR3 length equals 14 residues. V was clipped by 6 bases and J by 5 bases; unmatched bases: 5. CDR3 nucleotides: TGTGCCAGCAGGAACCTAGCGGGGAACAATGAGCAGTTCTTC. It is translated as CASRNLAGNNEQFF. Variable domain in full (rest from reference TRBV7-2 and TRBJ2-1): GAGVSQSPSNKVTEKGKDVELRCDPISGHTALYWYRQSLGQGLEFLIYFQGNSAPDKSGLPSDRFSAERTGGSVSTLTIQRTQQEDSAVYLCASRNLAGNNEQFFGPGTRLTVL.